What follows describes a single TCR beta chain. Its antigen is currently unknown. The record originates from a study of T cell responses to AZD1222 COVID-19 vaccine. General study findings and limits: The study sampled repertoires only after the peak T cell response. Females outnumbered males among donors, who were mostly white British; clonal diversity was possibly underestimated.

Sequencing was performed with immunoSEQ multiplex PCR; in TCRdb, only in-frame clones are kept and a portion is missing. The table has fewer than 250,000 clones, 93% seen once; the top ten hold approximately 1%. Germline CDR1 is GTSNPN and CDR2 is SVGIG (reference sequence). Trimming removed 0 bases from V and 3 bases from J, with 8 bases in between. This CDR3 is built from 13 residues. This chain links TRBV30 with TRBJ1-2; D is undetermined. This sequence was found in an adult in good health. This material consisted of peripheral blood, taken on day 0 of MenACWY control vaccination. The CDR3 DNA reads as TGTGCCTGGAGTGTTAACCCTGACTATGGCTACACCTTC. Translation gives CAWSVNPDYGYTF.